This TCR beta chain was observed in a study of T cells after yellow fever vaccination. Notes on the study in general: A limited proportion of clonotypes was detected within both the CD4 and CD8 compartments.

CDR1 DFQATT and CDR2 SNEGSKA come from the germline V gene (reference sequence). The CDR3 runs to 13 residues. The ends were cut back, 1 base at V and 6 bases at J, with 13 bases in the middle. This clonotype has ten or more counts. Its antigen is not identified. Researchers made TCR cDNA using 5'RACE template switching, and this step added a universal primer site and UMIs. TCRdb called the 5' RACE reads again in MiXCR, with one record for every CDR3 protein. Counted here are approximately 120,000 distinct CDR3 sequences, approximately 7% occurring once; the ten biggest clones make up 2% to 3%. The material was CD4+ T cells sorted from PBMCs, obtained 10 days after the first yellow fever vaccination. The chain carries TRBV20-1 and TRBJ2-7; D may be TRBD1 (5 bases). The TCR comes from a man aged 18 to 35 who received the YFV17D yellow fever vaccine. CDR3 amino acids: CSARATELREQYF. CDR3 nucleotide sequence: TGCAGTGCTAGAGCGACAGAGTTGCGCGAGCAGTACTTC.